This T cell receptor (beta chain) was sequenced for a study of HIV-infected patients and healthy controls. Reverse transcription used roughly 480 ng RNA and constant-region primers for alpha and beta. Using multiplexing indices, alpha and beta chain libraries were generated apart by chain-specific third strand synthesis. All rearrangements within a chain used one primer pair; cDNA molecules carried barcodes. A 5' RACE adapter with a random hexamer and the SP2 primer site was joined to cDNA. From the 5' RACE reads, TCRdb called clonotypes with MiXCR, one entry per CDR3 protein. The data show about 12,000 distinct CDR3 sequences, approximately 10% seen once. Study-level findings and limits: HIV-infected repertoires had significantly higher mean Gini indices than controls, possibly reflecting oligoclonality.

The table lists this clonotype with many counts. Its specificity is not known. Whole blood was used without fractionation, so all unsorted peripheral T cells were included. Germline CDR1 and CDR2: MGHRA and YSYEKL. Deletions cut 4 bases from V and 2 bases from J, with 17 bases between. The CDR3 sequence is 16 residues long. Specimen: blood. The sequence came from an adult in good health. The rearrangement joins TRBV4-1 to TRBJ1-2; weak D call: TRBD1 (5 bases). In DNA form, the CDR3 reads TGCGCCAGCAGCCCAGACTACAGGCCCTACAACTATGGCTACACCTTC. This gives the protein CASSPDYRPYNYGYTF.